The 22 T cell receptor beta chains below come from one sample, sequenced in a study of cytomegalovirus exposure and HLA in healthy donors. The PCR was carried out with 60 Vbeta primers and 13 Jbeta primers. Profiling relied on immunoSEQ multiplex PCR, and the TCRdb table lists in-frame clones only, not all of them. The sample has roughly 200,000 clones, roughly 87% seen once. Source material: PBMCs. The receptors stem from a boy aged 2 to 10 in good health and CMV-seronegative.

This chain links TRBV19 with TRBJ2-7; possibly TRBD2 for D (5 bases). CDR1 LNHDA and CDR2 SQIVND come from the germline V gene (reference sequence). The CDR3 extends over 13 amino acids. Trimming removed 4 bases at V and 1 base at J, with 8 bases between. Here the CDR3 reads CASSTAVSYEQYF. Written as DNA, the CDR3 is TGTGCCAGTAGTACAGCGGTGTCCTACGAGCAGTACTTC.

This chain connects TRBV28 to TRBJ2-7; D not resolved. V lost 6 bases, J lost 0 bases, and 3 bases lay in between. CDR1 is MDHEN, CDR2 SYDVKM, per germline. The CDR3 runs to 11 residues. The CDR3 bases are TGTGCCAGCAGCCACTCCTACGAGCAGTACTTC. This sequence encodes CASSHSYEQYF. Looking up the rest from reference TRBV28 and TRBJ2-7 gives the full variable domain: DVKVTQSSRYLVKRTGEKVFLECVQDMDHENMFWYRQDPGLGLRLIYFSYDVKMKEKGDIPEGYSVSREKKERFSLILESASTNQTSMYLCASSHSYEQYFGPGTRLTVT.

About this clone: The CDR3 end shows no conserved phenylalanine or tryptophan, and so a read error is likely. The chain employs TRBV7-8 and TRBJ1-2, with no clear D. CDR3 length: 15 residues. CDR1 is SGHVS and CDR2 is FQNEAQ in the germline V gene. Trimming pared 1 base from V and 6 bases from J, leaving 15 bases between. CDR3 region: CASSLVRVGPHGYTL. DNA of the CDR3: TGTGCCAGCAGCTTAGTGCGGGTTGGCCCCCATGGCTACACCCTC.

The chain carries TRBV18 and TRBJ2-3; 11 positions match TRBD2. The trim removed 3 bases at V and 4 bases at J, leaving 12 bases unmatched. This CDR3 is 18 amino acids long. CDR1 is KGHSH and CDR2 is LQKENI in the germline V gene. CDR3 DNA sequence: TGTGCCAGCTCACCGGGACTAGCGGCCTTGGGAGGGGCAGATACGCAGTATTTT. This translates into CASSPGLAALGGADTQYF.

This clone appeared a few times. V is TRBV7-9 and J is TRBJ1-5; D is undetermined. Deletions cut 7 bases from V and 1 base from J, with 11 bases between. Germline CDR1 and CDR2: SEHNR and FQNEAQ (reference sequence). CDR3 length: 14 amino acids. The DNA for the CDR3 is TGTGCCAGCAACCGAGACTCGAGCAATCAGCCCCAGCATTTT. This codes for CASNRDSSNQPQHF.

The chain links TRBV9 to TRBJ2-3, with TRBD2 matching over 10 bases. The CDR3 length is 16 residues. The J segment lost 6 bases and the V segment lost 5 bases, leaving 12 bases of the junction unmatched. Germline loops: CDR1 SGDLS, CDR2 YYNGEE. CDR3 nucleotide sequence: TGTGCCAGCAGTCAAAGCGGGGGGGAAATCCGGGATACGCAGTATTTT. Translation gives CASSQSGGEIRDTQYF.

Only a few counts were recorded for this clone. V gene TRBV6-1 combines with J gene TRBJ1-1; 7 positions agree with TRBD1. Trimming removed 6 bases from V and 1 base from J; junction bases left unmatched: 2. The germline V gene encodes CDR1 MNHNS and CDR2 SASEGT. This CDR3 spans 13 amino acids. The CDR3 nucleotides are TGTGCCAGCAGCGGGACAGAGAACACTGAAGCTTTCTTT. Protein product: CASSGTENTEAFF.

This rearrangement joins TRBV11-2 to TRBJ1-1; tentatively, D is TRBD1 (5 bases). Germline-derived CDR1 and CDR2 are SGHAT and FQNNGV. The V end was cut by 2 bases, the J end by 5 bases, with 9 bases between. This CDR3 is 13 amino acids long. The CDR3 coding sequence is TGTGCCAGCAGCTTAACAGGAGGGACTGAAGCTTTCTTT. Translating it yields CASSLTGGTEAFF.

The chain is built from TRBV7-9 and TRBJ2-7; 8 bases agree with TRBD1. This CDR3 is 13 amino acids long. CDR1 and CDR2 (germline): SEHNR, FQNEAQ (reference sequence). The trim removed 3 bases at V and 3 bases at J, leaving 1 base unmatched. In nucleotides, the CDR3 is TGTGCCAGCAGCTTGACAGGGGACTACGAGCAGTACTTC. It yields the protein CASSLTGDYEQYF.

The chain joins TRBV5-8 to TRBJ2-1; possibly TRBD1 for D (5 bases). Germline CDR1 and CDR2: SGHTS and YDEGEE. Between the trimmed V and J ends, which lost 3 bases and 6 bases, there was a span of 19 bases. This CDR3 is 16 amino acids long. The DNA of the CDR3 is TGTGCCAGCAGCTGGGGCTATGCCCAATTAGTCAATGAGCAGTTCTTC. This sequence encodes CASSWGYAQLVNEQFF.

This chain connects TRBV7-8 to TRBJ1-3; no reliable D call. Germline V CDR1 and CDR2: SGHVS, FQNEAQ. Trimming cost V 1 base and J 1 base, with 14 bases left between them. The CDR3 covers 17 residues. The CDR3 here is CASSLGAEVWSGNTIYF. CDR3 sequence (DNA): TGTGCCAGCAGCTTAGGGGCGGAGGTTTGGTCTGGAAACACCATATATTTT.

The J gene is TRBJ2-1, the V gene TRBV11-1; possible D gene TRBD2, 5 bases. CDR1 and CDR2 from the germline V gene are SGHAT and FQDESV (reference sequence). The CDR3 runs 18 residues. Trimming pared 0 bases from V and 5 bases from J, leaving 20 bases between. CDR3 sequence (DNA): TGTGCCAGCAGCTTAGCGGGTAGTAGTAGAGAGGGCCACAATGAGCAGTTCTTC. This codes for CASSLAGSSREGHNEQFF.

The rearrangement uses TRBV9 and TRBJ2-1; D possibly corresponds to TRBD2 (5 bases). This CDR3 has 17 residues. Germline lookup yields CDR1 SGDLS and CDR2 YYNGEE. V gave up 4 bases and J gave up 2 bases, with 19 bases separating them. The CDR3 nucleotides read TGTGCCAGCAGCCTCAGCGAGCTAGCCCTGACCTACAATGAGCAGTTCTTC. This sequence encodes CASSLSELALTYNEQFF.

The chain carries TRBV28 and TRBJ1-1; 8 bases agree with TRBD1. J gave up 0 bases and V 6 bases, and 12 bases lay outside the gene matches. Germline V gives CDR1 MDHEN, CDR2 SYDVKM. The CDR3 runs to 17 residues. This chain's CDR3 is CASRILGQGEMNTEAFF. The CDR3 DNA reads as TGTGCCAGCAGGATACTTGGACAGGGAGAAATGAACACTGAAGCTTTCTTT.

The rearrangement joins TRBV28 to TRBJ2-7; D might be TRBD1 (5 bases). Trimming removed 5 bases at V and 6 bases at J, with 23 bases between. Germline V gives CDR1 MDHEN, CDR2 SYDVKM. The CDR3 loop spans 16 amino acids. CDR3 DNA: TGTGCCAGCAGTCTTAAACCCCCCACGACAGACCCCGAGCAGTACTTC. It codes for CASSLKPPTTDPEQYF.

The chain couples TRBV9 to TRBJ2-3; the match to TRBD2 covers 13 bases. CDR1 SGDLS and CDR2 YYNGEE come from the germline V gene. CDR3 length equals 17 residues. The V and J ends lost 1 base and 6 bases, in that order; junction bases with no gene match: 8. The CDR3 protein is CASSVQLAGGPGDTQYF. For the CDR3, the DNA is TGTGCCAGCAGCGTACAACTAGCGGGAGGGCCCGGGGATACGCAGTATTTT.

The chain joins TRBV12-5 to TRBJ1-1, with D possibly TRBD1 on 6 matching bases. The CDR3 contains 15 residues. Germline assignment: CDR1 LGHNT and CDR2 FRNRAP. Trimming removed 5 bases from V and 2 bases from J, with 15 bases in between. The CDR3 reads CASGPQSGTNTEAFF. In DNA form, the CDR3 reads TGTGCTAGTGGTCCTCAGTCAGGGACAAACACTGAAGCTTTCTTT.

The CDR3 DNA reads as TGTGCCAGCAGCAGCATGGGCAGGGGACGAGGAAAACTGTTTTTT. It translates to CASSSMGRGRGKLFF. J is TRBJ1-4 and V is TRBV21-1; the DNA was not used to check the table's D call, TRBD1. TRBV21-1 is a pseudogene locus. CDR3 length: 15 amino acids.

J is TRBJ2-1 and V is TRBV7-2; 13 bases align to TRBD2. CDR1 and CDR2 from the germline V gene are SGHTA and FQGNSA. V lost 5 bases and J lost 10; bases outside the gene matches: 14. The CDR3 runs to 17 residues. The CDR3 reads CASSIYPGLAGAKEQFF. The CDR3 DNA sequence: TGTGCCAGCAGCATTTACCCCGGACTAGCGGGAGCTAAGGAGCAGTTCTTC.

Comments on this clone: The sample holds other DNA sequences that translate to the same CDR3. This chain links TRBV5-1 with TRBJ2-5, with 9 bases that match TRBD2. From germline, CDR1 is SGHRS and CDR2 YFSETQ. The CDR3 loop spans 16 amino acids. The V and J ends lost 1 base and 1 base, in that order; junction bases with no gene match: 5. CDR3 sequence reads: CASSLSSGGPQETQYF. CDR3 bases: TGCGCCAGCAGCTTGAGTAGCGGGGGACCCCAAGAGACCCAGTACTTC.

V is TRBV5-1 and J is TRBJ2-4, with TRBD2 as a possible D gene (6 bases). The CDR3 is 14 amino acids. CDR1 SGHRS and CDR2 YFSETQ come from the germline V gene. V shed 5 bases and J shed 8 bases, with 17 bases lying between them. CDR3 DNA: TGCGCCAGCAGTTATGGAGGGCGGGGAGACATTCAGTACTTC. It translates to CASSYGGRGDIQYF.

The J gene is TRBJ2-3, the V gene TRBV5-1; a possible D gene is TRBD2 (5 bases). Trimming cost V 5 bases and J 1 base, with 11 bases left between them. The CDR3 has 14 residues. Germline V gene lookup returns CDR1 SGHRS and CDR2 YFSETQ. Here the CDR3 reads CASRRVGRTDTQYF. CDR3 DNA: TGCGCCAGCAGGAGGGTAGGGCGCACAGATACGCAGTATTTT.